This passage covers 8 T cell receptor beta chains from one sample sequenced in a study of control samples from healthy donors and cancer patients. Here immunoSEQ multiplex PCR was the method, and the copy in TCRdb shows in-frame clones only, minus some. Altogether under 95,000 clones are present, 75% to 90% being singletons, with the ten largest covering roughly 16%. Sequenced input: blood. The receptors were sampled from a man between 45 and 60 years old in good health.

The CDR3 loop reads CASSEKPTLWDNEQFF. In DNA form, the CDR3 reads TGTGCCAGCAGCGAAAAACCCACACTCTGGGACAATGAGCAGTTCTTC. The V and J genes are TRBV7-2 and TRBJ2-1, with no clear D. V was cut by 5 bases and J by 5 bases, with 19 bases left in between. The germline V gene has CDR1 SGHTA and CDR2 FQGNSA. This CDR3 comprises 16 residues. Using reference TRBV7-2 and TRBJ2-1 for the parts outside the CDR3, the full variable domain is GAGVSQSPSNKVTEKGKDVELRCDPISGHTALYWYRQSLGQGLEFLIYFQGNSAPDKSGLPSDRFSAERTGGSVSTLTIQRTQQEDSAVYLCASSEKPTLWDNEQFFGPGTRLTVL.

This chain links TRBV11-2 with TRBJ2-4; D gene unclear. This CDR3 has 15 amino acids. Trimming removed 0 bases from V and 0 bases from J, with 6 bases in between. Germline loops: CDR1 SGHAT, CDR2 FQNNGV. The CDR3 region is CASSLDRLAKNIQYF. CDR3 in DNA: TGTGCCAGCAGCTTAGACAGGCTAGCCAAAAACATTCAGTACTTC.

This chain joins TRBV6-5 and TRBJ1-5; D might be TRBD1 (5 bases). The CDR3 length is 13 residues. Germline CDR1 reads MNHEY; CDR2 reads SVGAGI. The V gene lost 7 bases and the J gene lost 7 bases, with 14 bases spanning the gap. In DNA form, the CDR3 reads TGTGCCAGCATGGTGGGGGGTGGCCAGCCCCAGCATTTT. It yields the protein CASMVGGGQPQHF.

The chain links TRBV11-2 to TRBJ2-3; 7 nucleotides agree with TRBD2. J lost 5 bases, V lost 0 bases, and 8 bases had no gene match. Per the germline V gene, CDR1 is SGHAT and CDR2 is FQNNGV. CDR3 length: 16 residues. CDR3 in DNA: TGTGCCAGCAGCTTAGATGTTGGTGGGAGGGTAGATACGCAGTATTTT. Translated: CASSLDVGGRVDTQYF.

The rearrangement uses TRBV28 and TRBJ2-7, with a possible D match to TRBD2 (6 bases). Deletions cut 2 bases from V and 3 bases from J, with 11 bases between. Germline CDR1 reads MDHEN; CDR2 reads SYDVKM. CDR3 length: 14 amino acids. The CDR3 region is CASSLHTSFYEQYF. DNA for the CDR3: TGTGCCAGCAGTTTACACACTAGCTTCTACGAGCAGTACTTC.

CDR3 DNA: TGTGCCAGCAGCTCCGGTTTCAACTATGGCTACACCTTC. Protein sequence: CASSSGFNYGYTF. The chain is built from TRBV9 and TRBJ1-2; D unresolved. Trimming removed 4 bases at V and 2 bases at J, with 9 bases between. CDR1 SGDLS and CDR2 YYNGEE come from the germline V gene. This CDR3 has 13 amino acids.

The chain carries TRBV5-1 and TRBJ2-1; D may be TRBD1 or TRBD2 (5 bases each). The CDR3 sequence is 14 residues long. Germline CDR1 SGHRS, CDR2 YFSETQ. The V and J ends lost 9 bases and 3 bases respectively, with 16 bases between them. As DNA, the CDR3 is TGCGCCACCTCAATGGGGGAACTCTACAATGAGCAGTTCTTC. This sequence encodes CATSMGELYNEQFF.

The chain couples TRBV7-9 to TRBJ2-1, with 11 bases identical to TRBD2. Looked up from germline, CDR1 is SEHNR and CDR2 is FQNEAQ (reference sequence). V was clipped by 4 bases and J by 9 bases; unmatched bases: 8. The CDR3 is made up of 15 amino acids. For the CDR3, the DNA is TGTGCCAGCAGCTATAGCGGGAGGGCCCACGTTGAGCAGTTCTTC. This translates into CASSYSGRAHVEQFF.